This T cell receptor beta chain was captured by sequencing in a study of graft-versus-host responses after intestinal transplantation. Sequencing was performed with immunoSEQ multiplex PCR; in TCRdb, only in-frame clones are kept and a portion is missing. The data contain some 82,000 clones, around nine tenths of them singletons. This clone was picked up one time. Its antigen remains unidentified. The starting material was unstimulated CD8+ T cells sorted from spleen or lymph node cells, obtained before transplant. The sequence derives from a human donor who was the organ donor for an intestinal transplant.

The CDR3, as DNA: TGCGCCAGCAGTGGGTGGCAGGGGACGTACAATGAGCAGTTCTTC. Translating gives CASSGWQGTYNEQFF. This chain connects TRBV10-2 to TRBJ2-1, with D tentatively TRBD1 (6 bases). CDR3 size: 15 residues. Germline V gene lookup returns CDR1 WSHSY and CDR2 SAAADI. V was trimmed by 4 bases and J by 4 bases, leaving 14 bases between them.